These T cell receptor beta chains were read from a single sample in a study of cytomegalovirus exposure and HLA in healthy donors. Profiling relied on immunoSEQ multiplex PCR, and the TCRdb table lists in-frame clones only, not all of them. Here the sample spans about 150,000 clones, approximately 86% being singletons. Sequenced material: PBMCs. These receptors all stem from a man aged 18 to 29 in good health and CMV-seropositive. Both conserved end residues are part of each CDR3. A D gene is named only where the DNA matches it firmly. Some rows have no size entry. The others give once, few or many, or a class for an expanded clone.

clone size	J gene	D gene	V gene	CDR3 protein	CDR3 DNA
-	TRBJ2-7	-	TRBV4-1	CASSPEGDGSYEQYF	TGCGCCAGCAGCCCTGAAGGAGATGGCTCCTACGAGCAGTACTTC
-	TRBJ1-4	-	TRBV29-1	CSVEDGLLPEKLFF	TGCAGCGTTGAAGATGGACTCCTCCCCGAAAAACTGTTTTTT
-	TRBJ2-4	-	TRBV6-1	CASSQRALAKNIQYF	TGTGCCAGCAGTCAGCGGGCCCTAGCCAAAAACATTCAGTACTTC
-	TRBJ2-3	TRBD1	TRBV18	CASSDRDGPDTQYF	TGTGCCAGCTCCGACAGGGATGGGCCAGATACGCAGTATTTT
-	TRBJ1-4	-	TRBV6-1	CASSEGPGPLLEKLFF	TGTGCCAGCAGTGAAGGCCCAGGGCCGTTACTTGAAAAACTGTTTTTT
-	TRBJ1-2	-	TRBV15	CATRWGSGVGYTF	TGTGCCACCAGATGGGGGTCAGGGGTGGGCTACACCTTC
-	TRBJ2-2	-	TRBV5-8	CASSSGLGQENTGELFF	TGTGCCAGCAGCTCAGGACTGGGCCAGGAGAACACCGGGGAGCTGTTTTTT
-	TRBJ1-2	TRBD1	TRBV30	CAGGQGRGYTF	TGTGCCGGAGGACAGGGACGTGGCTACACCTTC
-	TRBJ1-6	-	TRBV7-9	CASSFPEQLHNSPLHF	TGTGCCAGCAGCTTCCCGGAACAGCTTCATAATTCACCCCTCCACTTT
-	TRBJ2-6	TRBD1	TRBV5-1	CASSFSQGDSGANVLTF	TGCGCCAGCAGCTTTTCACAGGGGGACTCTGGGGCCAACGTCCTGACTTTC
-	TRBJ2-2	-	TRBV6-4	CASSDEANIGELFF	TGTGCCAGCAGTGATGAGGCGAACATCGGGGAGCTGTTTTTT
-	TRBJ1-2	TRBD1	TRBV5-1	CASSSGDRAGGYTF	TGCGCCAGCAGCTCGGGAGACAGGGCGGGCGGCTACACCTTC
-	TRBJ2-3	TRBD2	TRBV7-2	CASSSRGGDGTDTQYF	TGTGCCAGCAGCTCCCGGGGGGGAGACGGCACAGATACGCAGTATTTT
-	TRBJ1-3	-	TRBV6-1	CASGGSSPGNTIYF	TGTGCCAGCGGGGGGTCGAGCCCTGGAAACACCATATATTTT
-	TRBJ2-5	-	TRBV14	CASSLPVGEGDETQYF	TGTGCCAGCAGCCTCCCCGTCGGGGAGGGGGATGAGACCCAGTACTTC
-	TRBJ1-1	-	TRBV7-9	CASSLGDRITGAFF	TGTGCCAGCAGCCTAGGCGACAGGATTACTGGGGCTTTCTTT
-	TRBJ2-7	-	TRBV11-1	CASSLRFSYEQYF	TGTGCCAGCAGCTTACGGTTTTCCTACGAGCAGTACTTC
-	TRBJ2-1	TRBD2	TRBV4-3	CASSQDPLAANNEQFF	TGCGCCAGCAGCCAAGATCCCCTAGCGGCGAACAATGAGCAGTTCTTC
-	TRBJ2-7	TRBD2	TRBV7-2	CASSLSGSSYEQYF	TGTGCCAGCAGCTTAAGCGGGAGCTCCTACGAGCAGTACTTC
-	TRBJ1-5	-	TRBV11-1	CASSSRQNQPQHF	TGTGCCAGCAGCTCCCGACAGAATCAGCCCCAGCATTTT
-	TRBJ1-1	-	TRBV6-5	CASSYSSEAFF	TGTGCCAGCAGTTATTCCAGTGAAGCTTTCTTT
-	TRBJ2-1	-	TRBV4-2	CASSQERQNPYNEQFF	TGTGCCAGCAGCCAAGAGCGACAGAACCCCTACAATGAGCAGTTCTTC
-	TRBJ2-1	-	TRBV9	CASSSASYNEQFF	TGTGCCTCCTCTAGCGCCTCCTACAATGAGCAGTTCTTC
-	TRBJ2-2	TRBD1	TRBV4-1	CASSSSGTGGTGELFF	TGCGCCAGCAGCTCGTCCGGGACAGGGGGGACCGGGGAGCTGTTTTTT
few	TRBJ1-5	TRBD1	TRBV6-5	CASSQGQPSNQPQHF	TGTGCCAGCAGCCAGGGACAGCCTAGCAATCAGCCCCAGCATTTT
-	TRBJ2-3	TRBD2	TRBV18	CASSPLASGPSTDTQYF	TGTGCCAGCTCACCTCTAGCTAGCGGACCTAGCACAGATACGCAGTATTTT
-	TRBJ2-1	-	TRBV6-5	CASRGGSGSYNEQFF	TGTGCCAGCAGGGGAGGTAGCGGCTCCTACAATGAGCAGTTCTTC
-	TRBJ1-4	-	TRBV6-6	CASTQATNEKLFF	TGTGCCAGCACACAGGCAACTAATGAAAAACTGTTTTTT
-	TRBJ1-2	-	TRBV19	CASTPPGWRNYGYTF	TGTGCCAGTACCCCTCCCGGCTGGAGGAACTATGGCTACACCTTC
-	TRBJ2-3	TRBD1	TRBV4-3	CASSHDRGADTQYF	TGCGCCAGCAGCCACGACAGGGGGGCAGATACGCAGTATTTT
-	TRBJ2-3	TRBD2	TRBV7-9	CASSPRTSGSRDTQYF	TGTGCCAGCAGCCCCCGGACTAGCGGAAGCAGGGATACGCAGTATTTT
-	TRBJ2-7	TRBD2	TRBV30	CAWNGGRDLEQYF	TGTGCCTGGAATGGGGGGAGGGACCTCGAGCAGTACTTC
-	TRBJ2-2	-	TRBV5-6	CASSPSGRTGELFF	TGTGCCAGCAGCCCCTCTGGGCGCACCGGGGAGCTGTTTTTT
-	TRBJ2-7	TRBD2	TRBV6-5	CASSSSGTSYEQYF	TGTGCCAGCAGTTCTAGCGGGACCTCCTACGAGCAGTACTTC
-	TRBJ2-7	-	TRBV11-1	CASSRAPGNGEQYF	TGTGCCAGCAGCCGGGCCCCAGGGAACGGAGAGCAGTACTTC
-	TRBJ2-7	TRBD1	TRBV2	CASSVTGTDYEQYF	TGTGCCAGCAGCGTGACCGGGACAGATTACGAGCAGTACTTC
-	TRBJ1-1	-	TRBV5-6	CASSLGLIRGNTEAFF	TGTGCCAGCAGCCTGGGCCTGATTAGGGGGAACACTGAAGCTTTCTTT
-	TRBJ1-5	-	TRBV6-1	CASSEGAHSNQPQHF	TGTGCCAGCAGTGAAGGGGCCCATAGCAATCAGCCCCAGCATTTT
-	TRBJ2-7	TRBD1	TRBV6-6	CASSYPTSTGAYEQYF	TGTGCCAGCAGTTACCCTACCTCGACAGGGGCCTACGAGCAGTACTTC
-	TRBJ1-5	-	TRBV27	CASSSRGQGINQPQHF	TGTGCCAGCAGTTCCCGCGGGCAGGGGATAAATCAGCCCCAGCATTTT
-	TRBJ1-5	-	TRBV4-1	CASRQREGLNQPQHF	TGCGCCAGCCGTCAAAGGGAGGGGCTTAATCAGCCCCAGCATTTT
-	TRBJ1-1	-	TRBV19	CASSPRDLGSNTEAFF	TGTGCCAGTAGTCCCAGGGATCTCGGCTCGAACACTGAAGCTTTCTTT